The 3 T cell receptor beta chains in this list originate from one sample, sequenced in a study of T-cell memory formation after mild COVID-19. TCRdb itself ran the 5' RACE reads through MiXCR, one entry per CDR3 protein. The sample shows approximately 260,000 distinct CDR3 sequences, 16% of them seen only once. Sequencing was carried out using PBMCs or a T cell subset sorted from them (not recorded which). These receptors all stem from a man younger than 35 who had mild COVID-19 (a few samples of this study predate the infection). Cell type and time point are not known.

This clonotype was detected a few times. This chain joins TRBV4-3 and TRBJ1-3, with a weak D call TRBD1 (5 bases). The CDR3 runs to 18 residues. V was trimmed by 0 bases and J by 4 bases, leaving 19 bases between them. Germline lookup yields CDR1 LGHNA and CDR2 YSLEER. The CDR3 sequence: CASSQDTVQEGAGNTIYF. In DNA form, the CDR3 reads TGCGCCAGCAGCCAAGATACAGTACAGGAGGGTGCCGGAAACACCATATATTTT.

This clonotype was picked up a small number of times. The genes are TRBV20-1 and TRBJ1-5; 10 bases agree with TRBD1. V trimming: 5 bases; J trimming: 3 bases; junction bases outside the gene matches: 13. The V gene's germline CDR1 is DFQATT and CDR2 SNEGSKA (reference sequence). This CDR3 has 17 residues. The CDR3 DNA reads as TGCAGTGCTCCGAAGGGGGGACAGGGGCGTTACAATCAGCCCCAGCATTTT. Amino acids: CSAPKGGQGRYNQPQHF.

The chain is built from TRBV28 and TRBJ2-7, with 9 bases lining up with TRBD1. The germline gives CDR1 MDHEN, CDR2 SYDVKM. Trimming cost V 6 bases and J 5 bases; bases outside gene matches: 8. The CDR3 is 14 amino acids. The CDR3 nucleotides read TGTGCCAGCAGGACCGGGACAGGGAAGGACGAGCAGTACGTC. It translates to CASRTGTGKDEQYV.